This paragraph reports one T cell receptor beta chain. What it binds is not known. Using its own MiXCR run on the 5' RACE reads, TCRdb lists one record per CDR3 protein. The table lists a few hundred thousand distinct CDR3 sequences, 28% of them singletons. This sample was taken from a study of identical twins' blood T cells. Study-wide background: Some 52 million reads came from some 12 libraries, six alpha, six beta.

Study-level findings and limits: Abundant TCRbeta CDR3s overlapped more between twins than with unrelated donors.

The CDR3 is made up of 15 amino acids. The junction had 11 bases not matched to a gene; V was cut back by 3 bases and J by 7 bases. Germline CDR1 is SGDLS and CDR2 is YYNGEE. The donors were healthy female monozygous twins, three pairs in total. This chain uses TRBV9 with TRBJ1-1; 8 bases line up with TRBD1. This clonotype was sampled from a woman aged 18-49 years in good health. The source material was PBMCs. The CDR3 region is CASSAHYRGDYEAFF. The CDR3 region has the DNA TGTGCCAGCAGCGCTCACTACAGGGGGGACTATGAAGCTTTCTTT.